Listed below are T cell receptor beta chains from one sample, sequenced in a study of blood T cell repertoires in COVID-19. This table comes from immunoSEQ multiplex PCR, and its TCRdb copy is limited to in-frame clones, with some not included. Among approximately 240,000 clones listed, approximately 84% were seen once. Sample: peripheral blood. The origin of the receptors is a man in his fifties with acute or convalescent COVID-19. The CDR3 runs from the conserved cysteine through the conserved F or W. The order of the fields is J gene, V gene, D gene, clone size, CDR3 DNA, CDR3 protein. The D gene is left open where the match is weak. Size values are once, few and many counts, or a class for expanded clones, and some rows have none.

J gene: TRBJ1-2; V gene: TRBV6-5; D gene: .; clone size: .; CDR3 DNA: TGTGCCAGCAGGCATAGCGACTATGGCTACACCTTC; CDR3 protein: CASRHSDYGYTF
J gene: TRBJ1-2; V gene: TRBV29-1; D gene: TRBD1; clone size: .; CDR3 DNA: TGCAGCATAAACAGGGGGCAGGGCTATGGCTACACCTTC; CDR3 protein: CSINRGQGYGYTF
J gene: TRBJ2-5; V gene: TRBV7-9; D gene: TRBD2; clone size: .; CDR3 DNA: TGTGCCAGCAGTTTCATCGGGACTAGCGGAAAAGAGACCCAGTACTTC; CDR3 protein: CASSFIGTSGKETQYF
J gene: TRBJ1-2; V gene: TRBV29-1; D gene: TRBD1; clone size: .; CDR3 DNA: TGCAGCGTTGTGAGACAGGGGGGGAGTTATGGCTACACCTTC; CDR3 protein: CSVVRQGGSYGYTF
J gene: TRBJ1-4; V gene: TRBV9; D gene: TRBD1; clone size: once; CDR3 DNA: TGTGCCAGCAGCGTAGAGGACAGGGGACGTGAAAAACTGTTTTTT; CDR3 protein: CASSVEDRGREKLFF
J gene: TRBJ1-1; V gene: TRBV7-2; D gene: .; clone size: .; CDR3 DNA: TGTGCCAGCAGCCTCAACACTGAAGCTTTCTTT; CDR3 protein: CASSLNTEAFF
J gene: TRBJ1-2; V gene: TRBV6-5; D gene: TRBD1; clone size: .; CDR3 DNA: TGTGCCAGCAGTAAGACAGGGGGCGAAGGCTACACCTTC; CDR3 protein: CASSKTGGEGYTF
J gene: TRBJ2-7; V gene: TRBV6-5; D gene: .; clone size: .; CDR3 DNA: TGTGCCAGCAGTTACTCAGGGCGGCGGGACGAGCAGTACTTC; CDR3 protein: CASSYSGRRDEQYF
J gene: TRBJ2-1; V gene: TRBV27; D gene: TRBD1; clone size: .; CDR3 DNA: TGTGCCAGCCAAACAGGGGGCAATTTACAGTTCTTC; CDR3 protein: CASQTGGNLQFF
J gene: TRBJ2-1; V gene: TRBV7-2; D gene: .; clone size: .; CDR3 DNA: TGTGCCAGCAGCTCGACTAGTTACAATGAGCAGTTCTTC; CDR3 protein: CASSSTSYNEQFF
J gene: TRBJ1-1; V gene: TRBV27; D gene: .; clone size: .; CDR3 DNA: TGTGCCAGCAGCCTACAGGTTAACACTGAAGCTTTCTTT; CDR3 protein: CASSLQVNTEAFF
J gene: TRBJ1-2; V gene: TRBV6-5; D gene: TRBD1; clone size: few; CDR3 DNA: TGTGCCAGCAGGGACAGGGGGCGGTTTTATGGCTACACCTTC; CDR3 protein: CASRDRGRFYGYTF
J gene: TRBJ1-2; V gene: TRBV14; D gene: .; clone size: .; CDR3 DNA: TGTGCCAGCAGCCGATTTGCGGGGGCTGACTATGGCTACACCTTC; CDR3 protein: CASSRFAGADYGYTF
J gene: TRBJ1-5; V gene: TRBV27; D gene: .; clone size: once; CDR3 DNA: TGTGCCAGCAGTACCTCGGGGGGTCAGCCCCAGCATTTT; CDR3 protein: CASSTSGGQPQHF
J gene: TRBJ2-1; V gene: TRBV9; D gene: TRBD2; clone size: .; CDR3 DNA: TGTGCCAGCAGCCCCGGGACTAGGACCTACAATGAGCAGTTCTTC; CDR3 protein: CASSPGTRTYNEQFF
J gene: TRBJ2-1; V gene: TRBV3-1/TRBV3-2; D gene: .; clone size: few; CDR3 DNA: TGTGCCAGCAGCCAACTCCGCGGGGAGCAGTTCTTC; CDR3 protein: CASSQLRGEQFF
J gene: TRBJ1-2; V gene: TRBV11-2; D gene: .; clone size: .; CDR3 DNA: TGTGCCAGCAGCTTGGGCCAAGGAGGCTATGGCTACACCTTC; CDR3 protein: CASSLGQGGYGYTF
J gene: TRBJ2-7; V gene: TRBV28; D gene: TRBD2; clone size: .; CDR3 DNA: TGTGCCAGCAGTGACGAGCGGGAGGCTACCTACGAGCAGTACTTC; CDR3 protein: CASSDEREATYEQYF
J gene: TRBJ2-7; V gene: TRBV15; D gene: TRBD2; clone size: .; CDR3 DNA: TGTGCCACCAGCAGAGTCCCTAGCGGGGTAAGCTCCTACGAGCAGTACTTC; CDR3 protein: CATSRVPSGVSSYEQYF
J gene: TRBJ1-5; V gene: TRBV11-2; D gene: TRBD1; clone size: .; CDR3 DNA: TGTGCCAGCAGAGCGGGACAGGGTTTCAATCAGCCCCAGCATTTT; CDR3 protein: CASRAGQGFNQPQHF
J gene: TRBJ1-1; V gene: TRBV24-1; D gene: TRBD1; clone size: .; CDR3 DNA: TGTGCCACCAGTGATCCCGGACAGGGAGGCACTGAAGCTTTCTTT; CDR3 protein: CATSDPGQGGTEAFF
J gene: TRBJ1-1; V gene: TRBV11-2; D gene: .; clone size: .; CDR3 DNA: TGTGCCAGCACAGGACAAATGAACACTGAAGCTTTCTTT; CDR3 protein: CASTGQMNTEAFF
J gene: TRBJ2-1; V gene: TRBV27; D gene: TRBD2; clone size: .; CDR3 DNA: TGTGCCAGCAGTTTATCTAGCGGGGGGGCTGCGTTCTACAATGAGCAGTTCTTC; CDR3 protein: CASSLSSGGAAFYNEQFF
J gene: TRBJ1-2; V gene: TRBV30; D gene: TRBD1; clone size: .; CDR3 DNA: TGTGCCTGGAGGGCGACAGGGGGCAACTATGGCTACACCTTC; CDR3 protein: CAWRATGGNYGYTF
J gene: TRBJ2-1; V gene: TRBV11-3; D gene: TRBD2; clone size: .; CDR3 DNA: TGTGCCAGCAGCTTACTTGCGGGAGGTTACAATGAGCAGTTCTTC; CDR3 protein: CASSLLAGGYNEQFF
J gene: TRBJ2-7; V gene: TRBV5-1; D gene: TRBD1; clone size: .; CDR3 DNA: TGCGCCAGCAGCTCGGACAGGGTGACCTACGAGCAGTACTTC; CDR3 protein: CASSSDRVTYEQYF
J gene: TRBJ2-3; V gene: TRBV7-9; D gene: .; clone size: .; CDR3 DNA: TGTGCCAGCAGCATCTCTCAGGGTTTGGATACGCAGTATTTT; CDR3 protein: CASSISQGLDTQYF
J gene: TRBJ2-1; V gene: TRBV27; D gene: TRBD2; clone size: .; CDR3 DNA: TGTGCCAGCAGCGGACTAGCGGGAGCGTATGAGCAGTTCTTC; CDR3 protein: CASSGLAGAYEQFF
J gene: TRBJ2-1; V gene: TRBV11-3; D gene: .; clone size: .; CDR3 DNA: TGTGCCAGCGCGGGTCGGGCAGGGGAGTACAATGAGCAGTTCTTC; CDR3 protein: CASAGRAGEYNEQFF
J gene: TRBJ2-6; V gene: TRBV6-5; D gene: .; clone size: .; CDR3 DNA: TGTGCCAGCAGTTCGGGATTTTCCCCTGGGGCCAACGTCCTGACTTTC; CDR3 protein: CASSSGFSPGANVLTF
J gene: TRBJ2-1; V gene: TRBV24-1; D gene: TRBD2; clone size: few; CDR3 DNA: TGTGCCACCAGAAGTCCGGGAGGTGCTGAGCAGTTCTTC; CDR3 protein: CATRSPGGAEQFF
J gene: TRBJ2-2; V gene: TRBV19; D gene: .; clone size: few; CDR3 DNA: TGTGCCAGTAGTATGGACAGTTTAGGGAACACCGGGGAGCTGTTTTTT; CDR3 protein: CASSMDSLGNTGELFF
J gene: TRBJ2-7; V gene: TRBV19; D gene: TRBD2; clone size: .; CDR3 DNA: TGTGCCAGTAGTATACAAGCGGGAGGGTCCTACGAGCAGTACTTC; CDR3 protein: CASSIQAGGSYEQYF
J gene: TRBJ2-1; V gene: TRBV18; D gene: TRBD2; clone size: .; CDR3 DNA: TGTGCCAGCTCCACTAGCGGATACAATGAGCAGTTCTTC; CDR3 protein: CASSTSGYNEQFF
J gene: TRBJ2-1; V gene: TRBV7-9; D gene: .; clone size: .; CDR3 DNA: TGTGCCAGCAGCCTTCGGGACTTACTTTCCTACAATGAGCAGTTCTTC; CDR3 protein: CASSLRDLLSYNEQFF
J gene: TRBJ2-1; V gene: TRBV9; D gene: TRBD2; clone size: .; CDR3 DNA: TGTGCCAGCAGCGTAGAAAGCGGGGGCTACAATGAGCAGTTCTTC; CDR3 protein: CASSVESGGYNEQFF
J gene: TRBJ2-1; V gene: TRBV12-5; D gene: .; clone size: few; CDR3 DNA: TGTGCTAGTGGTTTGTTGGCGAGGGGGTACAATGAGCAGTTCTTC; CDR3 protein: CASGLLARGYNEQFF
J gene: TRBJ1-1; V gene: TRBV6-5; D gene: .; clone size: .; CDR3 DNA: TGTGCCAGCAGTCGCGGGGGGCCAACTGAAGCTTTCTTT; CDR3 protein: CASSRGGPTEAFF
J gene: TRBJ2-1; V gene: TRBV5-4; D gene: TRBD2; clone size: few; CDR3 DNA: TGTGCCAGCAGACCTAGGACTAGCGGGAGCTACAATGAGCAGTTCTTC; CDR3 protein: CASRPRTSGSYNEQFF
J gene: TRBJ2-3; V gene: TRBV6-1; D gene: TRBD2; clone size: .; CDR3 DNA: TGTGCCAGCAGTGAACTAGCGGGAGGGAACACAGATACGCAGTATTTT; CDR3 protein: CASSELAGGNTDTQYF
J gene: TRBJ2-5; V gene: TRBV7-3; D gene: TRBD2; clone size: .; CDR3 DNA: TGTGCCAGCAGCTCAGCCCCGGGGGGGCTGGAGACCCAGTACTTC; CDR3 protein: CASSSAPGGLETQYF
J gene: TRBJ2-7; V gene: TRBV11-2; D gene: TRBD1; clone size: .; CDR3 DNA: TGTGCCAGCGGGACCGACAGGGAGCTCTACGAGCAGTACTTC; CDR3 protein: CASGTDRELYEQYF
J gene: TRBJ1-5; V gene: TRBV10-2; D gene: .; clone size: few; CDR3 DNA: TGCGCCAGCAGTGAGGTGGGGGGGGGTTGGCCCCAGCATTTT; CDR3 protein: CASSEVGGGWPQHF
J gene: TRBJ1-4; V gene: TRBV28; D gene: .; clone size: .; CDR3 DNA: TGTGCCAGCAGTTTAGGCGACCGGGGAAAACTGTTTTTT; CDR3 protein: CASSLGDRGKLFF
J gene: TRBJ2-1; V gene: TRBV19; D gene: TRBD2; clone size: .; CDR3 DNA: TGTGCCAGTAGTATCCGACTAGCGGGAGTCTACAATGAGCAGTTCTTC; CDR3 protein: CASSIRLAGVYNEQFF
J gene: TRBJ1-6; V gene: TRBV24-1; D gene: .; clone size: .; CDR3 DNA: TGTGCCACGAGGGACACCCATAATTCACCCCTCCACTTT; CDR3 protein: CATRDTHNSPLHF
J gene: TRBJ1-1; V gene: TRBV11-2; D gene: .; clone size: .; CDR3 DNA: TGTGCCAGCAGCTTCGCGGGGGGCTTGAACACTGAAGCTTTCTTT; CDR3 protein: CASSFAGGLNTEAFF
J gene: TRBJ1-5; V gene: TRBV24-1; D gene: .; clone size: .; CDR3 DNA: TGTGCCACCAGTGATCTCACAGGGCTCAATCAGCCCCAGCATTTT; CDR3 protein: CATSDLTGLNQPQHF
J gene: TRBJ1-2; V gene: TRBV19; D gene: .; clone size: .; CDR3 DNA: TGTGCCAGTAGCCCGGAATGGACATCCTATGGCTACACCTTC; CDR3 protein: CASSPEWTSYGYTF
J gene: TRBJ1-5; V gene: TRBV9; D gene: .; clone size: .; CDR3 DNA: TGTGCCAGCAGCGTAGGATGGGGAGGGAATCAGCCCCAGCATTTT; CDR3 protein: CASSVGWGGNQPQHF
J gene: TRBJ1-1; V gene: TRBV29-1; D gene: .; clone size: .; CDR3 DNA: TGCAGCGTATCTGGACAAGAGAACACTGAAGCTTTCTTT; CDR3 protein: CSVSGQENTEAFF
J gene: TRBJ2-7; V gene: TRBV27; D gene: TRBD1; clone size: .; CDR3 DNA: TGTGCCAGCAGTTTATACGGGACAGGGGCCTACGAGCAGTACTTC; CDR3 protein: CASSLYGTGAYEQYF
J gene: TRBJ2-7; V gene: TRBV27; D gene: TRBD2; clone size: .; CDR3 DNA: TGTGCCAGCAGACTAGCGGGAGTCGCCTCAAGCTACGAGCAGTACTTC; CDR3 protein: CASRLAGVASSYEQYF
J gene: TRBJ2-7; V gene: TRBV12-5; D gene: .; clone size: .; CDR3 DNA: TGTGCTAGTGATGACAGCTCCTACGAGCAGTACTTC; CDR3 protein: CASDDSSYEQYF
J gene: TRBJ1-6; V gene: TRBV25-1; D gene: .; clone size: .; CDR3 DNA: TGTGCCAGCAGTGACAACAGGGTGAGCTCACCCCTCCACTTT; CDR3 protein: CASSDNRVSSPLHF
J gene: TRBJ2-5; V gene: TRBV10-3; D gene: .; clone size: few; CDR3 DNA: TGTGCCATCAGAGCGGACAGCAGCCAAGAGACCCAGTACTTC; CDR3 protein: CAIRADSSQETQYF
J gene: TRBJ1-3; V gene: TRBV30; D gene: .; clone size: .; CDR3 DNA: TGTGCCTGGAGGGGACGGCGGGACTCTGGAAACACCATATATTTT; CDR3 protein: CAWRGRRDSGNTIYF
J gene: TRBJ1-4; V gene: TRBV18; D gene: .; clone size: .; CDR3 DNA: TGTGCCAGCTCACCGGACGCCGGGGGGGGCACTAATGAAAAACTGTTTTTT; CDR3 protein: CASSPDAGGGTNEKLFF
J gene: TRBJ1-2; V gene: TRBV5-1; D gene: TRBD1; clone size: .; CDR3 DNA: TGCGCCAGCAGCCCCCTCGAGGGGGCTAATGGCTACACCTTC; CDR3 protein: CASSPLEGANGYTF
J gene: TRBJ1-1; V gene: TRBV18; D gene: TRBD1; clone size: .; CDR3 DNA: TGTGCCAGCTCACCACCGAGACAGGGGGCGAACACTGAAGCTTTCTTT; CDR3 protein: CASSPPRQGANTEAFF